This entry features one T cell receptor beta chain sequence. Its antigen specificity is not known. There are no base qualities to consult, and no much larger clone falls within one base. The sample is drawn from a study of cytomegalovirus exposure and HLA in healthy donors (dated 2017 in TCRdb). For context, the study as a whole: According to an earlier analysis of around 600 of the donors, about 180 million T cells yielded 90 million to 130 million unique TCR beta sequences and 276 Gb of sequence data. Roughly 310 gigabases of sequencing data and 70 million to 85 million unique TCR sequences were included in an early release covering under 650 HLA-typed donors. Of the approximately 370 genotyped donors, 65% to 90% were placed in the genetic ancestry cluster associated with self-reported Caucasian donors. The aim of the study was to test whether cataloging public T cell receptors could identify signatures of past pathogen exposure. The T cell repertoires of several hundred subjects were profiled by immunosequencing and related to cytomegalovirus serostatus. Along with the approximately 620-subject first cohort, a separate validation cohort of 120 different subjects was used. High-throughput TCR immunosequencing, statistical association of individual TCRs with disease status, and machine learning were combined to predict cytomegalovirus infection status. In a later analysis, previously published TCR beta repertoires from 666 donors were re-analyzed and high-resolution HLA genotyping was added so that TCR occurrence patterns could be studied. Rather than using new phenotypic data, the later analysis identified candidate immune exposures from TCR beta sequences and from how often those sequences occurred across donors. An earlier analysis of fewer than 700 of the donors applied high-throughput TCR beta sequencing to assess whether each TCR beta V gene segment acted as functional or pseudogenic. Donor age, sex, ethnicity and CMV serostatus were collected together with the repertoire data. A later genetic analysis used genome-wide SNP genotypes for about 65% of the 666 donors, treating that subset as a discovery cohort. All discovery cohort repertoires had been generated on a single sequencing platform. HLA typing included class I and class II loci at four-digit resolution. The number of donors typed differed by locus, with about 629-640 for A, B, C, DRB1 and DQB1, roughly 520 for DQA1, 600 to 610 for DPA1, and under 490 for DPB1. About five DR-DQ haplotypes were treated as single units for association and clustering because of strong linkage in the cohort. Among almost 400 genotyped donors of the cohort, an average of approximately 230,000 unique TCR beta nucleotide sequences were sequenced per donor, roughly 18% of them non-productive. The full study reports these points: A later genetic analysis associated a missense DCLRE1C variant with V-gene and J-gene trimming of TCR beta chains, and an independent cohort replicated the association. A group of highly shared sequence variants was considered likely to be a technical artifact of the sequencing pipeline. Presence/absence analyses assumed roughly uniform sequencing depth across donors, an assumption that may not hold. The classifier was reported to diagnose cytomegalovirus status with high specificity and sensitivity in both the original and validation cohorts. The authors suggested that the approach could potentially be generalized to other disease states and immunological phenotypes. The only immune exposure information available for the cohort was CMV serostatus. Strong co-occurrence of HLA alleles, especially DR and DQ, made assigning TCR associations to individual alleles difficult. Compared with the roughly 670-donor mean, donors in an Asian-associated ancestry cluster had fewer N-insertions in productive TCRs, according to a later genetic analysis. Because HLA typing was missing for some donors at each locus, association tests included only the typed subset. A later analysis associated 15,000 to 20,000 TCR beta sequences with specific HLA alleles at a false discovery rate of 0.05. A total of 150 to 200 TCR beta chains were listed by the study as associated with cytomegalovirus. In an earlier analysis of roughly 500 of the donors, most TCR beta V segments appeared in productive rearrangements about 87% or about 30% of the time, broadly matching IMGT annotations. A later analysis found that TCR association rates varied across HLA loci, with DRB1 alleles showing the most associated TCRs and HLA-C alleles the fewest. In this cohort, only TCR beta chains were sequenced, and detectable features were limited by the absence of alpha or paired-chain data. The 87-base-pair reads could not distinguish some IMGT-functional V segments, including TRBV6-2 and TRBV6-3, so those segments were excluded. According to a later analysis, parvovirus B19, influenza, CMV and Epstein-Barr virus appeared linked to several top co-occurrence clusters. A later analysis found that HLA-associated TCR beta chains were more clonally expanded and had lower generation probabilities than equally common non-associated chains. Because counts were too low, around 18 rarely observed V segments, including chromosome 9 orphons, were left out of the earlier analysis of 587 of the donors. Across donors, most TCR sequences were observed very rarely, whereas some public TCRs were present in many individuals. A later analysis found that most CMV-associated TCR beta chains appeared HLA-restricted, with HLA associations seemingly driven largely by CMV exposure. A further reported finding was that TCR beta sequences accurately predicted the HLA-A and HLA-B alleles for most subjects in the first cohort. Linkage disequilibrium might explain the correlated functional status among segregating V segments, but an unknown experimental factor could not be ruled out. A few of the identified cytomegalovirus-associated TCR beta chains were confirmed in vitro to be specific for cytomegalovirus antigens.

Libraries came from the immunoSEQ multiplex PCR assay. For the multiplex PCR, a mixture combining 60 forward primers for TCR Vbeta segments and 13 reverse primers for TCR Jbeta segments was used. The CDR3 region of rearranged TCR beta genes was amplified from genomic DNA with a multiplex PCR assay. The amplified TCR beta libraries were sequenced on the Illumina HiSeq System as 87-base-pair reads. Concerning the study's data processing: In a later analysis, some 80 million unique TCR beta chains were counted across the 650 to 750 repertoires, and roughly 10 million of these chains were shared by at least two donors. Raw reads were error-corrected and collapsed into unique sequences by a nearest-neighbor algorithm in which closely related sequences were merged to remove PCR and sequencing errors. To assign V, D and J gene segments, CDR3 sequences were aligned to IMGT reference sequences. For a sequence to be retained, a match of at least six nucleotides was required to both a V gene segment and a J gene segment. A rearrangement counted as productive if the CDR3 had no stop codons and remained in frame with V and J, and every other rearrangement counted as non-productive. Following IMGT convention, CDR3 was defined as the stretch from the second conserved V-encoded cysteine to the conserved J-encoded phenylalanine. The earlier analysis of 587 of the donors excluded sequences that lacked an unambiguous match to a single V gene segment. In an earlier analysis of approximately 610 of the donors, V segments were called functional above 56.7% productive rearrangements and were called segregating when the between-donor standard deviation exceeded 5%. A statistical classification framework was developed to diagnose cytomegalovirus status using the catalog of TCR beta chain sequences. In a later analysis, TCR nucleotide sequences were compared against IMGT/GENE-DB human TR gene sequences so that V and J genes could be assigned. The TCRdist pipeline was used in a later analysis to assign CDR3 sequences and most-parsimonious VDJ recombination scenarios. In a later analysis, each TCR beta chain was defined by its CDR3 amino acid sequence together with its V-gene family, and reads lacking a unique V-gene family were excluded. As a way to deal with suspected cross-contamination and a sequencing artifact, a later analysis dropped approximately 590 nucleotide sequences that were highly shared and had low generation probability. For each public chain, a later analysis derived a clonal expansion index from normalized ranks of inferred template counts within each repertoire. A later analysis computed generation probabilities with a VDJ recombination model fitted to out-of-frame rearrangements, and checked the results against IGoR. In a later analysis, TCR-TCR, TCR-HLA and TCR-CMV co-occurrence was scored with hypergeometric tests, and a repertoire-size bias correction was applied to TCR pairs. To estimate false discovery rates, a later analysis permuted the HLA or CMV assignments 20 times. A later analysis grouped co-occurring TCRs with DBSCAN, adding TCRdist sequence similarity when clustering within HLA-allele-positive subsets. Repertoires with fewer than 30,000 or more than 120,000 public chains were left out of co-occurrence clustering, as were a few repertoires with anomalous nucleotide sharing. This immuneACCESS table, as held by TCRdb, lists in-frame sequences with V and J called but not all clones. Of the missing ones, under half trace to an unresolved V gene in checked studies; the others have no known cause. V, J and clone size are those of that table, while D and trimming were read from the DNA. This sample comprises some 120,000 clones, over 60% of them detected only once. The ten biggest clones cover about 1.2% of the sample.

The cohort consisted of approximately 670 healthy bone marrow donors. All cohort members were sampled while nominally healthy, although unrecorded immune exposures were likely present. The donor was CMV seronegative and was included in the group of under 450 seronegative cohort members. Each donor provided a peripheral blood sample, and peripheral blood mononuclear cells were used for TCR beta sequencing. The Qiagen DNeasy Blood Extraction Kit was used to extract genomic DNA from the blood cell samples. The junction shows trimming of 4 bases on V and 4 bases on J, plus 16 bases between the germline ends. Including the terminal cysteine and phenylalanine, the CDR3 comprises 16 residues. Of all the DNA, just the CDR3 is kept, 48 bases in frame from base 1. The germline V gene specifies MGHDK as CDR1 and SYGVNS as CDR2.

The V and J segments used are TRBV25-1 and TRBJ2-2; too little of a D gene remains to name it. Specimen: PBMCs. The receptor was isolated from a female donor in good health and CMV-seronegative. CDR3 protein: CASSGGGLLSTGELFF. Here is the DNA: TGTGCCAGCAGTGGAGGTGGCCTTTTGAGCACCGGGGAGCTGTTTTTT.